The sequence of this TCR beta chain was determined in a study of PD-1 blockade in classical Hodgkin lymphoma. Study results and limitations: Possible causes of repertoire differences, disease activity or prior therapy, remain undefined. Reports described newly diagnosed patients as having lower baseline TCR diversity than healthy donors.

The sample holds one count of this clone. The antigen is unknown. Trimming left V 4 bases short and J 3 bases short, with 16 bases between. CDR3 length: 15 residues. Time point: cycle 4 day 1 (C4D1), after six to seven weeks of nivolumab. Each patient relapsed following autologous stem cell transplantation, and prior brentuximab vedotin exposure differed. Some clones are missing from TCRdb's copy, which holds only in-frame ones; the method was immunoSEQ multiplex PCR. The table includes about 64,000 clones, over 85% detected once. This rearrangement joins TRBV23-1 to TRBJ2-7; D gene unclear. TRBV23-1 has ORF status, its function being uncertain. The material was peripheral blood mononuclear cells (PBMCs), obtained before the fourth cycle of nivolumab. The receptor was isolated from a human donor with classical Hodgkin lymphoma. CDR3 region: CASSLWAQLNYEQYF. Written as DNA, the CDR3 is TGCGCCAGCAGTCTTTGGGCCCAACTTAACTACGAGCAGTACTTC.